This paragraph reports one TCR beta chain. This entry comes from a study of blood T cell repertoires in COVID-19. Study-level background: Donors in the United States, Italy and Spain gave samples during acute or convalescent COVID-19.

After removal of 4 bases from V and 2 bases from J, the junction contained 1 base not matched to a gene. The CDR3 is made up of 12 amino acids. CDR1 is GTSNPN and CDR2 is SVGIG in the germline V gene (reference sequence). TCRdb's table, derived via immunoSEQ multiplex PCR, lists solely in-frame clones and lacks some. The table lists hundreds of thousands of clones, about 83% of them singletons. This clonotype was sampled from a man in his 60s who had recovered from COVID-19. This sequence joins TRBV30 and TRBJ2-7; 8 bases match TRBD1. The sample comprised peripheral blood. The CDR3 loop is CAWNRGTYEQYF. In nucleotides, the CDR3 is TGTGCCTGGAACAGGGGGACCTACGAGCAGTACTTC.